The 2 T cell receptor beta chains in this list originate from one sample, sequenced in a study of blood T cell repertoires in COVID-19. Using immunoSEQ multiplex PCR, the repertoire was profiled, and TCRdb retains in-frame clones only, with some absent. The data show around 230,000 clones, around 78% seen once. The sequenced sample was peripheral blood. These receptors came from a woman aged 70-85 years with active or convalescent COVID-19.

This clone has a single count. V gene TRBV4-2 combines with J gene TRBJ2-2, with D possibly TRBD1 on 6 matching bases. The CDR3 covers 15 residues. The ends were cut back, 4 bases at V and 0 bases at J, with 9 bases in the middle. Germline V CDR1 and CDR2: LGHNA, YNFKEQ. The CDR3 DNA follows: TGTGCCAGCAGCCCAGGGGTCGCGAACACCGGGGAGCTGTTTTTT. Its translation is CASSPGVANTGELFF.

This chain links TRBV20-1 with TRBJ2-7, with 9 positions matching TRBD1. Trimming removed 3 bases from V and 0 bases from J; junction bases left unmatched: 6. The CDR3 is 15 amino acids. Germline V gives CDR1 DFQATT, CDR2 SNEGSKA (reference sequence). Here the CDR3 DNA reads TGCAGTGCTAGTACGGGACAGGGAAACTCCTACGAGCAGTACTTC. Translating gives CSASTGQGNSYEQYF.